This passage covers 26 T cell receptor beta chains from one sample sequenced in a study of blood T cell repertoires in COVID-19. Generated by immunoSEQ multiplex PCR, the TCRdb table keeps only in-frame clones and is missing some. The sample records some 140,000 clones, around 73% being singletons. Sequencing used peripheral blood. These TCRs come from a man in his fifties or sixties who had recovered from COVID-19.

The rearrangement joins TRBV5-4 to TRBJ2-3; 7 nucleotides match TRBD1. The CDR3 length is 14 residues. Germline V gene sequence: CDR1 SGHNT, CDR2 YYREEE (reference sequence). V shed 5 bases and J 3 bases; nucleotides not matched to a gene: 6. CDR3 DNA sequence: TGTGCCAGCAGAAAGGAACAGGGGACAGATACGCAGTATTTT. This codes for CASRKEQGTDTQYF.

This chain links TRBV21-1 with TRBJ1-5. TRBV21-1 is a pseudogene segment. CDR3 length: 15 residues. DNA of the CDR3: TGTGCCAGCAGCAAAGGCGGCAGTAGCAATCAGCCCCAGCATTTT. It codes for CASSKGGSSNQPQHF.

Relative to its sample, this clone is medium-sized. The chain carries TRBV6-6 and TRBJ2-2; D is uncertain. This CDR3 comprises 14 residues. The germline gives CDR1 MNHNY, CDR2 SVGAGI (reference sequence). V was cut by 0 bases and J by 7 bases, with 9 bases left in between. CDR3 amino acids: CASSYSDRVGELFF. For the CDR3, the DNA is TGTGCCAGCAGTTACTCTGACCGGGTCGGGGAGCTGTTTTTT.

The gene calls are TRBV9 and TRBJ2-5; 8 bases fit TRBD2. Germline CDR1 reads SGDLS; CDR2 reads YYNGEE. The length of the CDR3 is 16 residues. The trim removed 0 bases at V and 4 bases at J, leaving 8 bases unmatched. The CDR3 DNA reads TGTGCCAGCAGCGTAGGCGCAGCGGGGGAAGGAGAGACCCAGTACTTC. Translation: CASSVGAAGEGETQYF.

The chain is built from TRBV28 and TRBJ2-5; 8 bases are shared with TRBD2. There are 16 residues in the CDR3. Germline V gene data show CDR1 as MDHEN and CDR2 as SYDVKM. V lost 4 bases to trimming and J lost 1 base; unmatched junction nucleotides: 8. Written as DNA, the CDR3 is TGTGCCAGCAGTTCTTCCCAGCGGGGGACCCAAGAGACCCAGTACTTC. Amino acids: CASSSSQRGTQETQYF.

As for this clone: Other DNA sequences of this sample code for an identical CDR3. This chain uses TRBV28 with TRBJ2-3, with 8 nucleotides matching TRBD2. V lost 6 bases to trimming and J lost 6 bases; unmatched junction nucleotides: 8. The CDR3 is made up of 14 amino acids. Germline V gives CDR1 MDHEN, CDR2 SYDVKM. The CDR3 sequence is CASSLSGSTDTQYF. The CDR3, as DNA: TGTGCCAGCAGCCTGAGCGGGAGTACGGATACGCAGTATTTT.

The rearrangement joins TRBV6-2 or TRBV6-3 to TRBJ2-2; 8 nucleotides agree with TRBD1. The CDR3 extends over 17 amino acids. V lost 4 bases, J lost 5 bases, and 12 bases stayed unmatched. CDR1 MNHEY and CDR2 SVGEGT come from the germline V gene. The CDR3 DNA reads as TGTGCCAGCAGTTCTCCCAACAGGGGGGTTTGGACCGGGGAGCTGTTTTTT. Encoded protein: CASSSPNRGVWTGELFF.

This chain uses TRBV10-3 with TRBJ2-7; a possible D gene is TRBD2 (5 bases). CDR1 is ENHRY and CDR2 is SYGVKD in the germline V gene. The CDR3 consists of 12 residues. Trimming stripped 6 bases from V and 6 bases from J, with 12 bases between. In DNA, the CDR3 is TGTGCCATCAGCAGGAATGGAGGCGAGCAGTACTTC. This translates into CAISRNGGEQYF.

This chain uses TRBV6-5 with TRBJ2-7; 10 bases are a match to TRBD2. The CDR3 consists of 15 residues. V lost 0 bases to trimming and J lost 2 bases; unmatched junction nucleotides: 1. Per the germline V gene, CDR1 is MNHEY and CDR2 is SVGAGI. The CDR3 DNA follows: TGTGCCAGCAGTTACTCGGGACTAGCGCCCTACGAGCAGTACTTC. Translating gives CASSYSGLAPYEQYF.

Of note for this clone: Just one base apart from a much larger clone, this may be a read error. The J gene is TRBJ2-2, the V gene TRBV7-2, with D possibly matching TRBD1 (6 bases). Trimming took off 2 bases at V and 4 bases at J, with 8 bases between the two ends. The CDR3 runs to 14 residues. From germline, CDR1 is SGHTA and CDR2 FQGNSA. CDR3 region: CASSLQGITGELFF. In nucleotides, the CDR3 is TGTGCCAGCAGCTTACAGGGGATCACCGGGGAGCTGTTTTTT.

The genes are TRBV7-3 and TRBJ2-1; 7 bases are shared with TRBD2. V lost 4 bases and J lost 4; bases outside the gene matches: 10. Germline CDR1 SGHTA, CDR2 FQGTGA. This CDR3 region has 16 residues. The CDR3 loop is CASSSGVASGYNEQFF. In DNA form, the CDR3 reads TGTGCCAGCAGCTCCGGGGTGGCTAGCGGATACAATGAGCAGTTCTTC.

In its sample, this clone was seen once. The chain recombines TRBV4-3 with TRBJ2-1, with 7 bases identical to TRBD2. Germline CDR1 is LGHNA and CDR2 is YSLEER. The CDR3 has 16 amino acids. With 0 bases clipped from V and 8 bases from J, the junction kept 10 bases outside the gene matches. This chain's CDR3 is CASSQDKSGAVHEQFF. The CDR3 region has the DNA TGCGCCAGCAGCCAAGATAAGAGCGGGGCGGTCCATGAGCAGTTCTTC.

The CDR3 DNA follows: TGTGCCACCAGTGATCCGGACAGGGGGACTAGCGGGAGCAATGAGCAGTTCTTC. Its translation: CATSDPDRGTSGSNEQFF. V gene TRBV24-1 combines with J gene TRBJ2-1, with 14 bases identical to TRBD2. This CDR3 spans 18 amino acids. The J segment lost 6 bases and the V segment lost 3 bases, leaving 9 bases of the junction unmatched. Per germline, CDR1 KGHDR and CDR2 SFDVKD.

This clone appeared a single time. The chain is built from TRBV5-1 and TRBJ2-2; TRBD1 agrees at 7 bases. The germline CDR1 and CDR2 sequences are SGHRS and YFSETQ. V was clipped by 1 base and J by 5 bases; unmatched bases: 5. The CDR3 sequence is 15 residues long. The CDR3 sequence: CASSLWTGKTGELFF. The CDR3 region has the DNA TGCGCCAGCAGCTTGTGGACAGGAAAGACCGGGGAGCTGTTTTTT.

J is TRBJ2-2 and V is TRBV24-1, with 8 bases that match TRBD1. Germline V gene sequence: CDR1 KGHDR, CDR2 SFDVKD. The CDR3 is made up of 17 amino acids. J gave up 4 bases and V 3 bases, and 9 bases lay outside the gene matches. Here the CDR3 reads CATSDTARGLGTGELFF. The CDR3 coding sequence is TGTGCCACCAGTGATACGGCCAGGGGGCTGGGCACCGGGGAGCTGTTTTTT.

This clone was detected many times. Additional DNA sequences in this sample encode the identical CDR3. The rearrangement joins TRBV7-2 to TRBJ2-1; D is perhaps TRBD1 (5 bases). The CDR3 length is 12 residues. Germline CDR1 reads SGHTA; CDR2 reads FQGNSA. The germline V and J ends were trimmed by 3 bases and 6 bases, with 6 bases remaining between them. CDR3 sequence: CASSLDTNEQFF. CDR3 bases: TGTGCCAGCAGCTTGGACACCAATGAGCAGTTCTTC.

This chain uses TRBV27 with TRBJ1-2; 8 bases are a match to TRBD1. V was pared by 6 bases and J by 5 bases, with 5 bases of the junction left unmatched. The CDR3 totals 13 residues. From germline, CDR1 is MNHEY and CDR2 SMNVEV (reference sequence). The CDR3 loop reads CASRATGGYGYTF. The CDR3 coding sequence is TGTGCCAGCAGGGCCACAGGGGGGTATGGCTACACCTTC.

This chain uses TRBV27 with TRBJ2-1; TRBD2 agrees at 12 bases. Germline V gene data show CDR1 as MNHEY and CDR2 as SMNVEV (reference sequence). V shed 3 bases, J shed 8 bases, and the junction held 11 bases outside the gene matches. The CDR3 is made up of 17 amino acids. The CDR3 DNA is TGTGCCAGCAGTTTTCAAGGTGCTAGCGGGGGGGCTTATGAGCAGTTCTTC. Its translation is CASSFQGASGGAYEQFF.

This clone has just one count. The chain joins TRBV6-2 or TRBV6-3 to TRBJ2-5, with 7 bases identical to TRBD1. CDR3 size: 15 residues. J was trimmed by 3 bases and V by 5 bases; bases with no gene match: 9. CDR1 is MNHEY, CDR2 SVGEGT, per germline. The CDR3 loop reads CASSDPSGTEETQYF. The CDR3 DNA follows: TGTGCCAGCAGTGACCCGTCCGGGACAGAAGAGACCCAGTACTTC.

The CDR3 DNA reads as TGTGCCAGCAGCCCCGGACTAGCGGGAGGGCTAAGCTCCTACGAGCAGTACTTC. It is translated as CASSPGLAGGLSSYEQYF. The rearrangement joins TRBV5-5 to TRBJ2-7; 15 bases align to TRBD2. Germline V CDR1 and CDR2: SGHKS, YYEKEE (reference sequence). The CDR3 loop spans 18 amino acids. V was clipped by 4 bases and J by 0 bases; unmatched bases: 8. Filled out from reference TRBV5-5 and TRBJ2-7, the complete variable domain reads DAGVTQSPTHLIKTRGQQVTLRCSPISGHKSVSWYQQVLGQGPQFIFQYYEKEERGRGNFPDRFSARQFPNYSSELNVNALLLGDSALYLCASSPGLAGGLSSYEQYFGPGTRLTVT.

The chain recombines TRBV10-2 with TRBJ2-7; tentative D call: TRBD2 (5 bases). This CDR3 is built from 12 residues. Trimming removed 9 bases at V and 4 bases at J, with 13 bases between. Germline V gene data show CDR1 as WSHSY and CDR2 as SAAADI. The CDR3 reads CASRGSWYEQYF. The CDR3 coding sequence is TGCGCCAGTAGAGGGAGTTGGTACGAGCAGTACTTC.

The chain has TRBV7-2 and TRBJ2-2; 7 bases are shared with TRBD1. With 2 bases clipped from V and 2 bases from J, the junction kept 5 bases outside the gene matches. The V gene's germline CDR1 is SGHTA and CDR2 FQGNSA. CDR3 length: 16 amino acids. CDR3 bases: TGTGCCAGCAGCTTACAAGGGGGCACCAACACCGGGGAGCTGTTTTTT. Translated, it gives CASSLQGGTNTGELFF.

The chain combines TRBV9 with TRBJ2-7, with TRBD1 as a possible D gene (5 bases). Germline loops: CDR1 SGDLS, CDR2 YYNGEE. The CDR3 is 16 residues long. With 0 bases removed from V and 2 bases from J, the gap between germline ends came to 15 bases. The CDR3 DNA follows: TGTGCCAGCAGCGTAGGCCCGGACACGAGGACCTACGAGCAGTACTTC. Amino acid sequence: CASSVGPDTRTYEQYF.

The V call is TRBV7-2, the J call TRBJ2-3; 12 bases agree with TRBD2. This CDR3 is built from 16 residues. V trimming: 3 bases; J trimming: 2 bases; junction bases outside the gene matches: 3. CDR1 SGHTA and CDR2 FQGNSA come from the germline V gene. The CDR3 sequence is CASSLRLAGVTDTQYF. CDR3 DNA: TGTGCCAGCAGCTTGCGACTAGCGGGGGTCACAGATACGCAGTATTTT.

The chain carries TRBV3-1 (or the pseudogene TRBV3-2) and TRBJ2-1; D call uncertain. The CDR3 consists of 14 residues. In germline, CDR1 is LGHDT, CDR2 YNNKEL (reference sequence). V shed 1 base and J shed 1 base, with 5 bases lying between them. The CDR3 sequence: CASSQGRSYNEQFF. The DNA for the CDR3 is TGTGCCAGCAGCCAAGGCCGGTCCTACAATGAGCAGTTCTTC.

The gene calls are TRBV4-1 and TRBJ1-5, with a possible D match to TRBD1 (6 bases). This CDR3 comprises 16 residues. Trimming pared 0 bases from V and 1 base from J, leaving 10 bases between. Germline CDR1 is MGHRA and CDR2 is YSYEKL. The CDR3 DNA sequence: TGCGCCAGCAGCCAAGAGTGGACAGTGAGCAATCAGCCCCAGCATTTT. The encoded protein is CASSQEWTVSNQPQHF.